These 22 T cell receptor beta chains originate from one sample sequenced in a study of T cell responses to AZD1222 COVID-19 vaccine. Profiling relied on immunoSEQ multiplex PCR, and the TCRdb table lists in-frame clones only, not all of them. Of around 60,000 clones in the sample, 90% to 95% were seen once. Sequences were derived from peripheral blood, sampled 28 days after the second dose of the MenACWY control vaccine. These receptors all stem from an adult who received the MenACWY meningococcal vaccine as a control.

This clone was seen only once. The V and J genes are TRBV7-2 and TRBJ2-7; 8 nucleotides align to TRBD2. CDR1 is SGHTA and CDR2 is FQGNSA in the germline V gene. This CDR3 has 13 amino acids. The J segment lost 5 bases and the V segment lost 0 bases, leaving 0 bases of the junction unmatched. The CDR3 DNA sequence: TGTGCCAGCAGCTTAGCGCGGGGGGACGAGCAGTACTTC. Translating gives CASSLARGDEQYF.

This chain uses TRBV6-5 with TRBJ2-3, with D uncertain. V shed 6 bases and J shed 4 bases, with 14 bases lying between them. Germline CDR1 MNHEY, CDR2 SVGAGI. The CDR3 is made up of 14 amino acids. The CDR3: CASSAKTNPDTQYF. In nucleotides, the CDR3 is TGTGCCAGCAGCGCTAAAACTAACCCAGATACGCAGTATTTT.

The CDR3 here is CASSLETSGPHEQFF. CDR3 nucleotides: TGTGCCAGCAGCTTAGAAACTAGCGGGCCCCATGAGCAGTTCTTC. The chain couples TRBV11-2 to TRBJ2-1; TRBD2 matches 9 bases. Germline V gives CDR1 SGHAT, CDR2 FQNNGV. The CDR3 extends over 15 amino acids. Germline trimming cut 0 bases from V and 8 bases from J; bases unmatched to any gene: 5.

V is TRBV5-4 and J is TRBJ2-1; 10 nucleotides agree with TRBD2. The ends lost 4 bases at V and 8 bases at J; junction bases unmatched: 6. In germline, CDR1 is SGHNT, CDR2 YYREEE (reference sequence). The CDR3 totals 14 residues. In nucleotides, the CDR3 is TGTGCCAGCAGCGGGACTAGCGCGGACGATGAGCAGTTCTTC. This encodes CASSGTSADDEQFF.

The rearrangement joins TRBV28 to TRBJ1-4; unclear D gene. Trimming shortened V by 3 bases and J by 0 bases, and 14 bases separated the two germline ends. CDR3 length: 17 residues. CDR1 is MDHEN, CDR2 SYDVKM, per germline. The chain's CDR3 is CASSFGRSPATNEKLFF. The CDR3 DNA sequence: TGTGCCAGCAGTTTCGGCAGGAGCCCCGCAACTAATGAAAAACTGTTTTTT.

This sequence joins TRBV11-1 and TRBJ1-1, with unresolved D. The CDR3 has 14 residues. V was shortened by 1 base and J by 2 bases, with 8 bases between the two germline ends. Germline values: CDR1 SGHAT, CDR2 FQDESV (reference sequence). CDR3 in amino acids: CASSLDRPNTEAFF. The CDR3 DNA sequence: TGTGCCAGCAGCTTAGATCGGCCTAACACTGAAGCTTTCTTT.

The V gene is TRBV30, the J gene TRBJ1-1; unclear D gene. Germline V gene sequence: CDR1 GTSNPN, CDR2 SVGIG (reference sequence). This CDR3 spans 12 amino acids. V lost 2 bases to trimming and J lost 6 bases, with 10 bases between them. Written as DNA, the CDR3 is TGTGCCTGGAGTCAGGCTTCGGCTGAAGCTTTCTTT. It translates to CAWSQASAEAFF.

This chain uses TRBV4-3 with TRBJ2-6; D possibly matches TRBD1 or TRBD2 (5 bases each). The CDR3 is made up of 20 amino acids. The germline gives CDR1 LGHNA, CDR2 YSLEER. The V gene lost 0 bases and the J gene lost 0 bases, with 18 bases spanning the gap. In nucleotides, the CDR3 is TGCGCCAGCAGCCAAGAGGCTACTGGGGGTGGGTACTCTGGGGCCAACGTCCTGACTTTC. Translation: CASSQEATGGGYSGANVLTF.

V usage is TRBV6-4 and J usage is TRBJ1-5; no clear D gene. The V gene lost 0 bases and the J gene lost 6 bases, with 6 bases spanning the gap. This CDR3 has 13 residues. The germline V gene encodes CDR1 MRHNA and CDR2 SNTAGT. The CDR3, as DNA: TGTGCCAGCAGTGACTCTTGGGGTCAGCCCCAGCATTTT. As protein: CASSDSWGQPQHF.

The chain carries TRBV19 and TRBJ2-2; 12 nucleotides match TRBD2. CDR1 and CDR2 (germline): LNHDA, SQIVND (reference sequence). Trimming removed 5 bases from V and 4 bases from J; junction bases left unmatched: 2. This CDR3 has 15 amino acids. This chain's CDR3 is CASSLAGGTTGELFF. As DNA, the CDR3 is TGTGCCAGTAGTCTAGCGGGAGGGACCACCGGGGAGCTGTTTTTT.

For this clone: The sample holds other DNA sequences that translate to the same CDR3. V gene TRBV24-1 combines with J gene TRBJ2-5; possibly TRBD1 for D (7 bases). The CDR3 is 15 amino acids. V gave up 3 bases and J gave up 6 bases, with 16 bases separating them. Germline values: CDR1 KGHDR, CDR2 SFDVKD. The CDR3 DNA sequence: TGTGCCACCAGTGATCCTAGGCAGGGGGGACAGACCCAGTACTTC. The encoded protein is CATSDPRQGGQTQYF.

This rearrangement joins TRBV24-1 to TRBJ2-3; D remains ambiguous. The CDR3 runs 14 residues. From germline, CDR1 is KGHDR and CDR2 SFDVKD. Trimming removed 0 bases from V and 4 bases from J, with 7 bases in between. CDR3 DNA: TGTGCCACCAGTGATTTGCAGGTAGCAGATACGCAGTATTTT. Amino acid sequence: CATSDLQVADTQYF.

The genes are TRBV6-2 or TRBV6-3 and TRBJ2-3, with 9 bases fitting TRBD1. Germline trimming cut 5 bases from V and 1 base from J; bases unmatched to any gene: 4. This CDR3 spans 15 amino acids. CDR1 and CDR2 from the germline V gene are MNHEY and SVGEGT. Written as DNA, the CDR3 is TGTGCCAGCAGTATCGGACAGGGGCGCACAGATACGCAGTATTTT. This translates into CASSIGQGRTDTQYF.

This chain links TRBV4-3 with TRBJ1-2; TRBD1 aligns across 9 bases. Germline CDR1 and CDR2: LGHNA and YSLEER. Trimming cost V 1 base and J 2 bases; bases outside gene matches: 5. This CDR3 region has 16 residues. The CDR3: CASSQVAGTGNYGYTF. The CDR3 DNA reads as TGCGCCAGCAGCCAAGTCGCCGGGACAGGGAACTATGGCTACACCTTC.

This clone turned up a few times. The chain employs TRBV7-9 and TRBJ2-1; TRBD2 matches at 11 bases. The CDR3 sequence is 15 residues long. Germline V lookup: CDR1 SEHNR, CDR2 FQNEAQ (reference sequence). Losses at the gene ends were 5 bases for V and 8 bases for J; bases not matched to a gene: 8. Here the CDR3 DNA reads TGTGCCAGCAGCCTTTCTGGACTAGCGGGTGATGAGCAGTTCTTC. It encodes CASSLSGLAGDEQFF. Full variable domain (remainder filled in from reference TRBV7-9 and TRBJ2-1): DTGVSQNPRHKITKRGQNVTFRCDPISEHNRLYWYRQTLGQGPEFLTYFQNEAQLEKSRLLSDRFSAERPKGSFSTLEIQRTEQGDSAMYLCASSLSGLAGDEQFFGPGTRLTVL.

The chain employs TRBV19 and TRBJ2-3, with D possibly being TRBD1 (5 bases). Trimming took 5 bases from V and 0 from J, leaving 9 bases between them. CDR1 and CDR2 (germline): LNHDA, SQIVND (reference sequence). The length of the CDR3 is 14 residues. CDR3 residues: CASSQQVSTDTQYF. In DNA, the CDR3 is TGTGCCAGTAGTCAACAGGTTAGCACAGATACGCAGTATTTT.

The V call is TRBV7-9, the J call TRBJ1-2, with 8 bases aligning to TRBD1. With 10 bases clipped from V and 8 bases from J, the junction kept 12 bases outside the gene matches. The germline V gene encodes CDR1 SEHNR and CDR2 FQNEAQ (reference sequence). This CDR3 contains 13 residues. The CDR3 loop is CATKTGDLSGYTF. The CDR3 DNA follows: TGTGCCACTAAGACAGGGGATCTCTCCGGCTACACCTTC.

The chain uses TRBV7-2 and TRBJ1-2; D may be TRBD1 (5 bases). The V end lost 5 bases, the J end lost 8 bases, and 18 bases lay between the germline ends. This CDR3 contains 14 residues. Germline CDR1 is SGHTA and CDR2 is FQGNSA. CDR3 residues: CASSPSGGGEGYTF. The CDR3 DNA reads as TGTGCCAGCAGCCCTTCCGGGGGTGGGGAGGGCTACACCTTC.

This clone was recorded once. V is TRBV9 and J is TRBJ2-3; 13 bases match TRBD2. From germline, CDR1 is SGDLS and CDR2 YYNGEE. This CDR3 has 20 amino acids. The V gene end was trimmed by 4 bases and the J gene end by 0 bases; junction bases not matched to a gene: 14. CDR3: CASSPAPGLAGAPSTDTQYF. CDR3 DNA sequence: TGTGCCAGCAGCCCAGCCCCAGGACTAGCGGGAGCTCCTAGCACAGATACGCAGTATTTT.

The rearrangement uses TRBV18 and TRBJ1-1, with a possible D match to TRBD1 (6 bases). The CDR3 has 14 residues. The germline V and J ends were trimmed by 3 bases and 0 bases, with 8 bases remaining between them. From germline, CDR1 is KGHSH and CDR2 LQKENI. The CDR3 here is CASSPDRMNTEAFF. The CDR3, as DNA: TGTGCCAGCTCACCCGACAGGATGAACACTGAAGCTTTCTTT.

V usage is TRBV7-9 and J usage is TRBJ2-2, with D possibly TRBD2 on 6 matching bases. This CDR3 is 15 amino acids long. Germline V CDR1 and CDR2: SEHNR, FQNEAQ (reference sequence). V was pared by 4 bases and J by 4 bases, with 13 bases between. As DNA, the CDR3 is TGTGCCAGCAGCTCAACACTAGCCGGCACCGGGGAGCTGTTTTTT. Residues: CASSSTLAGTGELFF. The full variable domain, in which reference TRBV7-9 and TRBJ2-2 provide the parts outside the CDR3, is DTGVSQNPRHKITKRGQNVTFRCDPISEHNRLYWYRQTLGQGPEFLTYFQNEAQLEKSRLLSDRFSAERPKGSFSTLEIQRTEQGDSAMYLCASSSTLAGTGELFFGEGSRLTVL.

Only a few counts were recorded for this clone. The genes are TRBV5-1 and TRBJ1-1; 9 positions agree with TRBD1. The junction had 1 base not matched to a gene; V was cut back by 2 bases and J by 8 bases. This CDR3 is built from 12 residues. CDR1 and CDR2 from the germline V gene are SGHRS and YFSETQ. CDR3: CASSFGTGEAFF. The CDR3 nucleotides read TGCGCCAGCAGCTTCGGGACAGGGGAAGCTTTCTTT.